These T cell receptor beta chains were read from a single sample in a study of shared clonotypes between healthy human individuals. Clones were sequenced by immunoSEQ multiplex PCR, and TCRdb holds only the in-frame ones, with some missing. The sample includes roughly 890,000 clones, almost 95% of them seen just once. Sample: naive CD8+ T cells sorted from blood. The receptors stem from a man aged 25-45 years in good health. Each CDR3 is given with its conserved first and last residue. A D gene is named only where the DNA matches it firmly. Rows give clone size only sometimes, using once, few, many, or a class for an expanded clone.

V gene	J gene	clone size	D gene	CDR3 DNA	CDR3 protein
TRBV28	TRBJ2-1	.	TRBD1	TGTGCCAGCAGAAGGGACAGGGGCTATTGGAATGAGCAGTTCTTC	CASRRDRGYWNEQFF
TRBV19	TRBJ2-2	.	.	TGTGCCAGTTCCCCAAACAGTTACACCGGGGAGCTGTTTTTT	CASSPNSYTGELFF
TRBV6-5	TRBJ2-7	.	TRBD2	TGTGCCAGCAGTCCCGGACTAGTCAACACCTACGAGCAGTACTTC	CASSPGLVNTYEQYF
TRBV27	TRBJ1-1	once	.	TGTGCCAGCAGTTTAAACCTGAACACTGAAGCTTTCTTT	CASSLNLNTEAFF
TRBV6-1	TRBJ1-2	.	.	TGTGCCAGCAGGGGGGTGGGAAACTATGGCTACACCTTC	CASRGVGNYGYTF
TRBV7-3	TRBJ2-3	.	.	TGTGCCAGCAGCGCACCCAGGGACGGGGATACGCAGTATTTT	CASSAPRDGDTQYF
TRBV5-4	TRBJ2-7	.	.	TGTGCCAGCAGCGGGGACAACTACGAGCAGTACTTC	CASSGDNYEQYF
TRBV7-8	TRBJ1-2	.	.	TGTGCCAGCAGCTTAGCGGCTAACTATGGCTACACCTTC	CASSLAANYGYTF
TRBV27	TRBJ1-5	once	.	TGTGCCAGCAGTTTTCACGGGCAGCCCCAGCATTTT	CASSFHGQPQHF
TRBV7-9	TRBJ2-2	.	.	TGTGCCAGCAGCTTAGCTGCCGGGGAGCTGTTTTTT	CASSLAAGELFF
TRBV19	TRBJ2-7	.	.	TGTGCCAGTAGTATAGATCCGGACGAGCAGTACTTC	CASSIDPDEQYF